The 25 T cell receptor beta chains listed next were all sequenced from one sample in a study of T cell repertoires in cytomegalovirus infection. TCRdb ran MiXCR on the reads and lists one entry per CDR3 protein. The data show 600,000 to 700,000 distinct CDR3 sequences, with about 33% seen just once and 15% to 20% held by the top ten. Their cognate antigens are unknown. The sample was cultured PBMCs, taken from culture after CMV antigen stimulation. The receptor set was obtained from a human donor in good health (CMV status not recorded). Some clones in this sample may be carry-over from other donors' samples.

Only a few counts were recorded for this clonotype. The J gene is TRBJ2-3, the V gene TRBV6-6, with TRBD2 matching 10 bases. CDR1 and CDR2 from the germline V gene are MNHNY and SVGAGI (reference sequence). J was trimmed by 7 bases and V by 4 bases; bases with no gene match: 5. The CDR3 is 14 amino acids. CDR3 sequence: CASSSSGGLYTQYF. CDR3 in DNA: TGTGCCAGCAGTTCTAGCGGGGGTCTATATACGCAGTATTTT.

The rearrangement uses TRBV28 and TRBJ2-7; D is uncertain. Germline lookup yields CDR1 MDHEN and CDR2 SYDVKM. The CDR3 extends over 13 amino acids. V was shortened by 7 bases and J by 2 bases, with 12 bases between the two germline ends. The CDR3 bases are TGTGCCAGCACCTCGACGGCTACCTACGAGCAGTACTTC. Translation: CASTSTATYEQYF.

This CDR3 reads CARKTGNEQFF. The DNA of the CDR3 is TGTGCCAGGAAGACGGGGAATGAGCAGTTCTTC. The V call is TRBV2, the J call TRBJ2-1; a weak D match, TRBD2 (5 bases). The germline gives CDR1 SNHLY, CDR2 FYNNEI. The V end was cut by 9 bases, the J end by 7 bases, with 10 bases between. There are 11 residues in the CDR3. Drawing the rest from reference TRBV2 and TRBJ2-1, the complete variable domain is EPEVTQTPSHQVTQMGQEVILRCVPISNHLYFYWYRQILGQKVEFLVSFYNNEISEKSEIFDDQFSVERPDGSNFTLKIRSTKLEDSAMYFCARKTGNEQFFGPGTRLTVL.

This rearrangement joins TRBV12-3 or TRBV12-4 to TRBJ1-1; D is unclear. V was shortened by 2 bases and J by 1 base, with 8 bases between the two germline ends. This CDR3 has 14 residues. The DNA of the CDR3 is TGTGCCAGCAGTTTACGATACCAGAACACTGAAGCTTTCTTT. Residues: CASSLRYQNTEAFF.

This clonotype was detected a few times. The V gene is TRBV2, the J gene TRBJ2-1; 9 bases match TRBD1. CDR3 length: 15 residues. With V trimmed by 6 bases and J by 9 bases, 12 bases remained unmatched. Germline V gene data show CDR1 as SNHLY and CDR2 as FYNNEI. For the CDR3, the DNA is TGTGCCAGCAGCCGCCTGGGACAGGGTTACGGTGAGCAGTTCTTC. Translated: CASSRLGQGYGEQFF.

This CDR3 is CASSLRTMTYNEQFF. In DNA, the CDR3 is TGTGCCAGCAGCTTGCGGACCATGACCTACAATGAGCAGTTCTTC. The rearrangement uses TRBV7-2 and TRBJ2-1; no clear D gene. This CDR3 spans 15 amino acids. V was clipped by 3 bases and J by 2 bases, with 11 bases between them. Germline V gene data show CDR1 as SGHTA and CDR2 as FQGNSA.

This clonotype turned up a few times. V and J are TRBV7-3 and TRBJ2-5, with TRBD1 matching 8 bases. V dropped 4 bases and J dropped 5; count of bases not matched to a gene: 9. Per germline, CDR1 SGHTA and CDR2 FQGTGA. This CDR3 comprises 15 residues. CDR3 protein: CASSSRTGQHETQYF. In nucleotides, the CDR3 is TGTGCCAGCAGCTCCCGGACAGGGCAACACGAGACCCAGTACTTC.

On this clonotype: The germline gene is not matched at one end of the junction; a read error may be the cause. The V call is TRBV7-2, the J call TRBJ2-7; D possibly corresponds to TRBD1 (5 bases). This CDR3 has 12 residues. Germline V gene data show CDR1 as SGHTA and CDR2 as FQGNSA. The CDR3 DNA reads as TGTGCCAGCAGCTTAGGGTTGACAGTTTTGGACTTC. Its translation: CASSLGLTVLDF. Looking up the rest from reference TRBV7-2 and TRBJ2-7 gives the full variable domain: GAGVSQSPSNKVTEKGKDVELRCDPISGHTALYWYRQSLGQGLEFLIYFQGNSAPDKSGLPSDRFSAERTGGSVSTLTIQRTQQEDSAVYLCASSLGLTVLDFGPGTRLTVT.

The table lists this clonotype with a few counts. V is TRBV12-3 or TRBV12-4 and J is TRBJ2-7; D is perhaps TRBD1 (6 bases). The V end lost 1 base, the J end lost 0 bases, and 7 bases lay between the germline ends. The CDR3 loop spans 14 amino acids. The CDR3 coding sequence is TGTGCCAGCAGTTTAGGGACAGACTCCTACGAGCAGTACTTC. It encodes CASSLGTDSYEQYF.

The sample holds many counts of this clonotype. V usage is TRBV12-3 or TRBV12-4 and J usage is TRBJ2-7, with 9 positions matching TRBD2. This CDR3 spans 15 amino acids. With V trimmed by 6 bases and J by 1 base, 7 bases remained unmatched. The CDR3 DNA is TGTGCCAGCAGCCCGACTAGCGGTGCGTCCTACGAGCAGTACTTC. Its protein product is CASSPTSGASYEQYF.

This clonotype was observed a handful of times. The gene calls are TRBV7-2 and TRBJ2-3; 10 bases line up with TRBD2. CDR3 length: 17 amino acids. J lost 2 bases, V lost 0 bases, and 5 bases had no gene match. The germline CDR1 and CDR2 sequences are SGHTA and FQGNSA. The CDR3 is CASSLAALAGFTDTQYF. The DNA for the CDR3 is TGTGCCAGCAGCTTAGCGGCACTAGCGGGGTTCACAGATACGCAGTATTTT.

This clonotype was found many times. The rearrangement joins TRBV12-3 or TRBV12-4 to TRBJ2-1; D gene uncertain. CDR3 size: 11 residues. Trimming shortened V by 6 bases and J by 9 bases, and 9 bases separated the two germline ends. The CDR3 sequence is CASSSGGEQFF. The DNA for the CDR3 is TGTGCCAGCAGCTCCGGCGGTGAGCAGTTCTTC.

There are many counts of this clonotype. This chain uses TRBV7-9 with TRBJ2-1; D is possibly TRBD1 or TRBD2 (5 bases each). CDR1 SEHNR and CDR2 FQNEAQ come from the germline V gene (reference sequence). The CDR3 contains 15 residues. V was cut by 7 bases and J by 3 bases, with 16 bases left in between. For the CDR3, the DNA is TGTGCCAGCACCCCCTGGGGCGGGCTCTACAATGAGCAGTTCTTC. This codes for CASTPWGGLYNEQFF.

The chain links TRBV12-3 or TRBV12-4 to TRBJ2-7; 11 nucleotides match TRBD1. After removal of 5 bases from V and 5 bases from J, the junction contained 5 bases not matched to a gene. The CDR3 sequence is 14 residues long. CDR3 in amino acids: CASSVDRGLNEQYF. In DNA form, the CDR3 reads TGTGCCAGCAGTGTGGACAGGGGGCTGAACGAGCAGTACTTC.

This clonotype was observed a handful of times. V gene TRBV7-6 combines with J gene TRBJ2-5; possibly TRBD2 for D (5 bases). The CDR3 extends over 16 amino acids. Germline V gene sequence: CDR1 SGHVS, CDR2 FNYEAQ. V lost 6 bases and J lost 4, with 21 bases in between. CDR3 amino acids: CASRPFLDSGGETQYF. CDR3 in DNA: TGTGCCAGCAGACCCTTTTTGGACTCAGGAGGAGAGACCCAGTACTTC.

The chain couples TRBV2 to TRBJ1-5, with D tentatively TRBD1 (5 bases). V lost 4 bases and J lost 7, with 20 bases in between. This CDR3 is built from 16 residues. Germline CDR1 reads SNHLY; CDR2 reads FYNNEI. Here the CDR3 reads CASSVEGFGAWQPQHF. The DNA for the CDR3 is TGTGCCAGCAGTGTTGAAGGTTTTGGGGCTTGGCAGCCCCAGCATTTT.

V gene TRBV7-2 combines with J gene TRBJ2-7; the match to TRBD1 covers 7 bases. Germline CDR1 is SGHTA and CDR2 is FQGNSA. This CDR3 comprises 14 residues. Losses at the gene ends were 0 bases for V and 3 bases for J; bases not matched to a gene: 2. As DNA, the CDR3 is TGTGCCAGCAGCTTAGCCCAGGGGGACTACGAGCAGTACTTC. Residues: CASSLAQGDYEQYF. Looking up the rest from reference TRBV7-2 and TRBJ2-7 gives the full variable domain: GAGVSQSPSNKVTEKGKDVELRCDPISGHTALYWYRQSLGQGLEFLIYFQGNSAPDKSGLPSDRFSAERTGGSVSTLTIQRTQQEDSAVYLCASSLAQGDYEQYFGPGTRLTVT.

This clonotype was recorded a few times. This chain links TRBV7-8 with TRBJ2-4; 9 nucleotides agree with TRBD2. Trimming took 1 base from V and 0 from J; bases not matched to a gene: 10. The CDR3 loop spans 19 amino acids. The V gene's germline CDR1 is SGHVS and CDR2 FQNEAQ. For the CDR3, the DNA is TGTGCCAGCAGCTTAGTTCGTTGGACTAGCGTTTTAGCCAAAAACATTCAGTACTTC. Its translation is CASSLVRWTSVLAKNIQYF.

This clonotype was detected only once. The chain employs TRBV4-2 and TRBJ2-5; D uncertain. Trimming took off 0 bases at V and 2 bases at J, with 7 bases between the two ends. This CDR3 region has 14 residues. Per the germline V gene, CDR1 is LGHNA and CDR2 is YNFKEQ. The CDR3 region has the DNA TGTGCCAGCAGCCAAGATAGGCAGCAAGAGACCCAGTACTTC. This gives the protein CASSQDRQQETQYF.

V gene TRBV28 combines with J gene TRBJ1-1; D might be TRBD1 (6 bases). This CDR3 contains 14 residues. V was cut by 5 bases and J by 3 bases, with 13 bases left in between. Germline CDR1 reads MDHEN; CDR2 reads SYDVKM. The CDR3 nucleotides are TGTGCCAGCAGTCCCACAGGGTACTACACTGAAGCTTTCTTT. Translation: CASSPTGYYTEAFF.

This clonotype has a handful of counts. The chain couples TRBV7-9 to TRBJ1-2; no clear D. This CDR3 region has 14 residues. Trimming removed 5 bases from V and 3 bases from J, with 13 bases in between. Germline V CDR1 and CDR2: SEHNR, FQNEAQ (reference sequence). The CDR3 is CASSPMRIHYGYTF. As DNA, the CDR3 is TGTGCCAGCAGCCCGATGAGGATCCACTATGGCTACACCTTC.

The DNA of the CDR3 is TGTGCCAGCAGCCGACCGGGACTAGCGGGAGGGCTTTATTTACAAGAGACCCAGTACTTC. Protein: CASSRPGLAGGLYLQETQYF. The chain has TRBV7-9 and TRBJ2-5, with 16 bases lining up with TRBD2. The V and J ends lost 5 bases and 2 bases, in that order; junction bases with no gene match: 14. Germline CDR1 is SEHNR and CDR2 is FQNEAQ (reference sequence). The CDR3 spans 20 residues.

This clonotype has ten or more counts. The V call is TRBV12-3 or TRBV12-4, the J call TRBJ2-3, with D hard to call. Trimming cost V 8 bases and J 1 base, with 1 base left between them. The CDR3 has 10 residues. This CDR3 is CASGTDTQYF. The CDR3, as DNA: TGTGCCAGCGGCACAGATACGCAGTATTTT.

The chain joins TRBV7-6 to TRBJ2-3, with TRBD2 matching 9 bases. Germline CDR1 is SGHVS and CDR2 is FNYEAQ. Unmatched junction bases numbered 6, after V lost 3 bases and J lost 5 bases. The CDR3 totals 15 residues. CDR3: CASSFGGGALDTQYF. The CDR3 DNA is TGTGCCAGCAGCTTCGGCGGGGGGGCTCTAGATACGCAGTATTTT.

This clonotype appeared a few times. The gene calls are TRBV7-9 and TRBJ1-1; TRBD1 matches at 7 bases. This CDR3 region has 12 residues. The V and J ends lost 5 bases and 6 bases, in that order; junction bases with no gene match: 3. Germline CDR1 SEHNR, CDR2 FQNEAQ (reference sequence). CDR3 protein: CASSTGDPEAFF. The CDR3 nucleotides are TGTGCCAGCAGCACAGGGGACCCTGAAGCTTTCTTT.